This T cell receptor beta chain is drawn from a study of T cells after yellow fever vaccination. Study context: Fractions of limited cellularity were prepared by means of SMART-Seq v4 Ultra Low Input. General study findings and limits: By day 5 rather than day 15, the secondary response had peaked, though it was weaker. Booster sampling recovered most clones from primary vaccination (nearly 98% CD4, over 75% CD8).

As to this clonotype: The antigen is undetermined.

Making TCR cDNA involved 5'RACE template switching, which added UMIs and a universal primer site. TCRdb re-called the 5' RACE reads with MiXCR, one entry per CDR3 protein. Seen here are roughly 340,000 distinct CDR3 sequences, more than 8.5% observed once, and the top ten hold 15% to 20%. Sequenced here: PBMCs, sampled on the day of the first yellow fever vaccination. The TCR was taken from a man in his late teens or twenties who received the YFV17D yellow fever vaccine.

DNA of the CDR3: TGCGCCAGCGGATCCCAGGGACAGAAATACAATGAGCAGTTCTTC. Its protein product is CASGSQGQKYNEQFF. The chain has TRBV5-1 and TRBJ2-1; 7 positions agree with TRBD1. In germline, CDR1 is SGHRS, CDR2 YFSETQ. The CDR3 has 15 residues. J gave up 4 bases and V 7 bases, and 11 bases lay outside the gene matches.